Ten or more counts support the clone carrying this T cell receptor beta chain. Its antigen is as yet unknown. The CDR3 end falls 3 residues outside the read, so it is completed with the germline J gene. The V end lost 5 bases, the J end lost 4 bases, and 13 bases lay between the germline ends. This CDR3 has 14 amino acids. Germline V gives CDR1 SNHLY, CDR2 FYNNEI. Measured with immunoSEQ multiplex PCR; TCRdb has only the in-frame clones, and not every one. This repertoire holds around 24,000 clones, and none appear only once. This sample is drawn from a study of T cell clonality in common variable immunodeficiency. Reduced serum IgG, IgA and/or IgM plus specific antibody deficiency defined CVID. CVID subjects had received replacement immunoglobulin for at least one year. Study-wide results and caveats: Compared with controls, CVID subjects had fewer shared TCRbeta clones. In common variable immunodeficiency, TCR beta chains reportedly carried fewer deletions and N-nucleotide insertions. Repertoire-complication correlations in CVID were limited by patient heterogeneity.

This TCR derives from a human donor with common variable immunodeficiency. V gene TRBV2 combines with J gene TRBJ2-3, with D unclear. Material: peripheral blood mononuclear cells. The covered CDR3 bases are TGTGCCAGCAGTTCTGCCCTATCGTCAGATACG. Protein: CASSSALSSDT. The complete CDR3 protein is CASSSALSSDTQYF.